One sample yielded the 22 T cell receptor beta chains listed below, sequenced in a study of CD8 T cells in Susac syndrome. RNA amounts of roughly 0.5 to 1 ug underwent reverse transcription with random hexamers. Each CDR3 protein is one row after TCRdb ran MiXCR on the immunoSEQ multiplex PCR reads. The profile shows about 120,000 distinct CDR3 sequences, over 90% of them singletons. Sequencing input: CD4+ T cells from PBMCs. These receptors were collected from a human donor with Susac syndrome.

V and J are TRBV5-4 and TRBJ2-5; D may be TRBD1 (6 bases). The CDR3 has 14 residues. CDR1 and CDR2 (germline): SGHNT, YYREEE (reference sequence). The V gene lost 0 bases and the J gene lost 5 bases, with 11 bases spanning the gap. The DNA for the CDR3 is TGTGCCAGCAGCTTGGGGGATCAGGGGGAGACCCAGTACTTC. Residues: CASSLGDQGETQYF.

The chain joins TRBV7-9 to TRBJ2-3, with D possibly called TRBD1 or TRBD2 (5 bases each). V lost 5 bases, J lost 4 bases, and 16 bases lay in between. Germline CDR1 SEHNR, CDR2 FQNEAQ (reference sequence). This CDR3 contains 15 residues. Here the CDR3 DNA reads TGTGCCAGCAGCATGTTGGGGGAGCGAGCAGATACGCAGTATTTT. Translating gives CASSMLGERADTQYF.

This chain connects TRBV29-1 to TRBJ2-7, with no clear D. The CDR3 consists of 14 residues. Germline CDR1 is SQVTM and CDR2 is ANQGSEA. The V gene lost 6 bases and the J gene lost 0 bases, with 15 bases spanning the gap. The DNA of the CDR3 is TGCAGCGTCTTCGCCGGCAAGAGCTCCTACGAGCAGTACTTC. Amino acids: CSVFAGKSSYEQYF.

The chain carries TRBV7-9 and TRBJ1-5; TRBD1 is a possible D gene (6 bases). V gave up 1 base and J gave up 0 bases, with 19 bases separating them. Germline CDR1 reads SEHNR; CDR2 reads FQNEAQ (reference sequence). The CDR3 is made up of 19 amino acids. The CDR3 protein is CASSLGGTNPTHSNQPQHF. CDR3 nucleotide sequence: TGTGCCAGCAGCTTAGGGGGGACAAACCCGACCCATAGCAATCAGCCCCAGCATTTT.

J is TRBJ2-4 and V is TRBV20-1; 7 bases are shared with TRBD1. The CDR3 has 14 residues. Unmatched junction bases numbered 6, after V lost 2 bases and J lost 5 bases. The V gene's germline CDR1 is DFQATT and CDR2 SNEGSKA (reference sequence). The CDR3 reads CSARLDRVQNIQYF. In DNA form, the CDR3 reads TGCAGTGCTAGACTAGACAGGGTCCAAAACATTCAGTACTTC.

This CDR3 is CASSQDFASSSGYEQYF. The CDR3 nucleotides are TGTGCCAGCAGCCAAGATTTCGCATCGTCTAGCGGGTACGAGCAGTACTTC. The J gene is TRBJ2-7, the V gene TRBV3-1; 8 nucleotides match TRBD2. V shed 0 bases and J 4 bases; nucleotides not matched to a gene: 11. From germline, CDR1 is LGHDT and CDR2 YNNKEL (reference sequence). The CDR3 extends over 17 amino acids.

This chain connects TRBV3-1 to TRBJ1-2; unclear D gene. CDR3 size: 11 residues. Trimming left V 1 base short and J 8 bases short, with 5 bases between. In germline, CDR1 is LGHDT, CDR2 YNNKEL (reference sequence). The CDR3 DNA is TGTGCCAGCAGCCAAGCAGACGGCTACACCTTC. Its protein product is CASSQADGYTF.

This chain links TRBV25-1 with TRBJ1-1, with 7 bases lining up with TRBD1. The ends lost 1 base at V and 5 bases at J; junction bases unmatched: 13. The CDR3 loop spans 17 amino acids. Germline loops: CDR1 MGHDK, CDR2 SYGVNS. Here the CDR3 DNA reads TGTGCCAGCAGTGAATTCCCCGGAGGGGGCAGGGGGACTGAAGCTTTCTTT. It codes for CASSEFPGGGRGTEAFF.

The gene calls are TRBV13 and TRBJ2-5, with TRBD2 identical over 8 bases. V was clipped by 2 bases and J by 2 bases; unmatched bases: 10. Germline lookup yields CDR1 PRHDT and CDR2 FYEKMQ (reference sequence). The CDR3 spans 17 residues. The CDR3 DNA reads TGTGCCAGCAGCTTAATTCGGGGGGGCAGCTTTCAAGAGACCCAGTACTTC. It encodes CASSLIRGGSFQETQYF.

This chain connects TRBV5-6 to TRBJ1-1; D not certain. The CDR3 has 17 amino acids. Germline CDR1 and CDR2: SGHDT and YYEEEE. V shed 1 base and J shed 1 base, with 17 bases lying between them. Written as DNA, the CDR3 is TGTGCCAGCAGCTTGTTGGGAGTTGGTCGCGAGAACACTGAAGCTTTCTTT. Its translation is CASSLLGVGRENTEAFF. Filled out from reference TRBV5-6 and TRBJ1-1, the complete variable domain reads DAGVTQSPTHLIKTRGQQVTLRCSPKSGHDTVSWYQQALGQGPQFIFQYYEEEERQRGNFPDRFSGHQFPNYSSELNVNALLLGDSALYLCASSLLGVGRENTEAFFGQGTRLTVV.

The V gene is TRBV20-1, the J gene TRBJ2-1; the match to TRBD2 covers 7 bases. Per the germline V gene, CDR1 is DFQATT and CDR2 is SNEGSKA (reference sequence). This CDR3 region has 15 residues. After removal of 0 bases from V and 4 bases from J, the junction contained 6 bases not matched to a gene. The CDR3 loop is CSARDRLANYNEQFF. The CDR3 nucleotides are TGCAGTGCTAGAGATAGACTAGCAAATTACAATGAGCAGTTCTTC.

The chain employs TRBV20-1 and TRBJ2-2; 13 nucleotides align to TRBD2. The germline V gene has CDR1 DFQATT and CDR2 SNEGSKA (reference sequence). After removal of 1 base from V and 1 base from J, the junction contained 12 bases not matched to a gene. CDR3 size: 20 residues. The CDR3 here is CSARVLLGLAGARNTGELFF. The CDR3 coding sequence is TGCAGTGCTAGAGTTCTACTCGGACTAGCGGGAGCGCGGAACACCGGGGAGCTGTTTTTT.

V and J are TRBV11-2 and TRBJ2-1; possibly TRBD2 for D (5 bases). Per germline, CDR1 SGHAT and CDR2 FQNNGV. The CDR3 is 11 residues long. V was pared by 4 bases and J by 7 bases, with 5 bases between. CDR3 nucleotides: TGTGCCAGCAGCTGGACTAATGAGCAGTTCTTC. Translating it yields CASSWTNEQFF.

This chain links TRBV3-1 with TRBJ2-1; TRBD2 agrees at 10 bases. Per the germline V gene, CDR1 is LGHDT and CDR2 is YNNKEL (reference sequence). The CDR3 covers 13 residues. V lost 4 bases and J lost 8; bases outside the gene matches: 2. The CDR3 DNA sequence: TGTGCCAGCAGCCCCGGGACTAGCGATGAGCAGTTCTTC. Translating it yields CASSPGTSDEQFF.

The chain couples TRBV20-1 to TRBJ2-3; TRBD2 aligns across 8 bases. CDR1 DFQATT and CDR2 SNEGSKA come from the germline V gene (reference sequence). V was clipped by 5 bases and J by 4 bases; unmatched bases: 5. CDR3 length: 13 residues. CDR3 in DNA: TGCAGTGCTCAACGAGCGGGAGCAGATACGCAGTATTTT. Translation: CSAQRAGADTQYF.

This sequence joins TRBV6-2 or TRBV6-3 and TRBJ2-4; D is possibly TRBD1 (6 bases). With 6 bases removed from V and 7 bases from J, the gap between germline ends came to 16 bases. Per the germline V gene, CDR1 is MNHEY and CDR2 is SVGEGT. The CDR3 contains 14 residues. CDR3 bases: TGTGCCAGCAGCAGGGGTGGATGGGCGAACATTCAGTACTTC. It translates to CASSRGGWANIQYF.

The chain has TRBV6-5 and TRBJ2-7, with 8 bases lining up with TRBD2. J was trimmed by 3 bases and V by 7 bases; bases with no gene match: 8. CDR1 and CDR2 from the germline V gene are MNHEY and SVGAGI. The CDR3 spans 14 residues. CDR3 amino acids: CASTSGTRVYEQYF. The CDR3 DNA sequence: TGTGCCAGCACCTCCGGGACTAGAGTCTACGAGCAGTACTTC.

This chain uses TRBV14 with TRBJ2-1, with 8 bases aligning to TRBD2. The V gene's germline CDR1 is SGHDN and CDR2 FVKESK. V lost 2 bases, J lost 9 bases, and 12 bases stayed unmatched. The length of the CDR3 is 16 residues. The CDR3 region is CASSQNSGSYLSEQFF. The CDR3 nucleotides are TGTGCCAGCAGCCAAAACAGCGGGAGTTACCTTAGTGAGCAGTTCTTC.

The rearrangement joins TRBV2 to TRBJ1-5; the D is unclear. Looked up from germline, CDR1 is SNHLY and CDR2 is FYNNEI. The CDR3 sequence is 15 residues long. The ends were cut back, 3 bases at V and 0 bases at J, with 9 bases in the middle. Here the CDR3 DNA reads TGTGCCAGCAGTGATGAGGTTGGTAGCAATCAGCCCCAGCATTTT. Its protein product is CASSDEVGSNQPQHF.

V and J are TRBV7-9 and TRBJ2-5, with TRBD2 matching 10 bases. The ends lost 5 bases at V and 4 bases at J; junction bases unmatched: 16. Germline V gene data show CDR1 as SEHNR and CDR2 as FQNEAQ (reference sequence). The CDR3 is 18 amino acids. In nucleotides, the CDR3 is TGTGCCAGCAGCGCTGGACTTCTAGCGGGAGACTGGGCAGAGACCCAGTACTTC. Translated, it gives CASSAGLLAGDWAETQYF.

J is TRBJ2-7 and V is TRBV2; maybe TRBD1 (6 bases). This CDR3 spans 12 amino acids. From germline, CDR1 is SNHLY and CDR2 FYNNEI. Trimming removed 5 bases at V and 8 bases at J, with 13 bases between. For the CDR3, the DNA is TGTGCCAGCAGTACCTGGGGGCTGCAGCAGTACTTC. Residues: CASSTWGLQQYF.

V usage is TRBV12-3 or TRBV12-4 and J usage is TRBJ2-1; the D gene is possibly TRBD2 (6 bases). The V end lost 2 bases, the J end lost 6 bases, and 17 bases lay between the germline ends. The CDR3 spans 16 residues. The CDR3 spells CASSLHPGLSSNEQFF. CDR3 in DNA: TGTGCCAGCAGTTTACATCCCGGACTAAGCAGCAATGAGCAGTTCTTC.